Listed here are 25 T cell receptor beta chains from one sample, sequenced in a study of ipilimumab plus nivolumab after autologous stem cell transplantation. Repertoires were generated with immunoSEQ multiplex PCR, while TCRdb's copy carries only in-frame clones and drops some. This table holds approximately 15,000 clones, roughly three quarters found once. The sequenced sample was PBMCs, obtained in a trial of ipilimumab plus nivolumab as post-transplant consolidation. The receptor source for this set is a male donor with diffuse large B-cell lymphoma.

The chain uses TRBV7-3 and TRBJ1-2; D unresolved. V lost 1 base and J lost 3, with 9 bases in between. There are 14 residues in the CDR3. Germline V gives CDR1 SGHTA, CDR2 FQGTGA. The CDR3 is CASSLIGQDYGYTF. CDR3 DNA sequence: TGTGCCAGCAGCTTAATCGGGCAGGACTATGGCTACACCTTC. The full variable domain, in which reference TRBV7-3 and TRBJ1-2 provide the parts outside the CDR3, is GAGVSQTPSNKVTEKGKYVELRCDPISGHTALYWYRQSLGQGPEFLIYFQGTGAADDSGLPNDRFFAVRPEGSVSTLKIQRTERGDSAVYLCASSLIGQDYGYTFGSGTRLTVV.

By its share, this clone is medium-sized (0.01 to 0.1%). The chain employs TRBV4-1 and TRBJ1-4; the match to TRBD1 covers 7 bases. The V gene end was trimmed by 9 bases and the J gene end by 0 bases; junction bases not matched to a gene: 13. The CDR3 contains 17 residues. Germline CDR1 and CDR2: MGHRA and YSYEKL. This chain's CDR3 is CASTRQGAFTTNEKLFF. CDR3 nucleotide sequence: TGCGCCAGTACCAGACAGGGAGCGTTCACAACTAATGAAAAACTGTTTTTT.

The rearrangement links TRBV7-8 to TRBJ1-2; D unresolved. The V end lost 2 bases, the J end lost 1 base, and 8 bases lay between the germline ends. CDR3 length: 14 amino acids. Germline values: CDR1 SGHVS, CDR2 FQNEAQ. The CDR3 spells CASSLYGDNYGYTF. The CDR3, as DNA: TGTGCCAGCAGCTTATACGGGGATAACTATGGCTACACCTTC.

The CDR3 here is CASSPLQSLEEQYF. As DNA, the CDR3 is TGTGCCAGCAGCCCTCTTCAATCCTTAGAGGAGCAGTACTTC. This rearrangement joins TRBV6-5 to TRBJ2-7; D is unresolved. Germline V gives CDR1 MNHEY, CDR2 SVGAGI. V was shortened by 6 bases and J by 7 bases, with 19 bases between the two germline ends. CDR3 length: 14 residues.

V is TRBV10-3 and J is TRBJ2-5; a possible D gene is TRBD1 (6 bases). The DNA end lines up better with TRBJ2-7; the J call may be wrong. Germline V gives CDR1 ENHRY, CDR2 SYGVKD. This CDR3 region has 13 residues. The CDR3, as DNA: TGTGCCACCTCGGACAGCCCTCCCCGCGAGCAGTACTTC. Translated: CATSDSPPREQYF.

The CDR3 loop is CASSLPGQSRGYTF. The CDR3, as DNA: TGTGCCAGCAGCCTCCCGGGACAGAGTAGGGGCTACACCTTC. The chain is built from TRBV5-6 and TRBJ1-2; 7 bases align to TRBD1. This CDR3 region has 14 residues. Germline V gene lookup returns CDR1 SGHDT and CDR2 YYEEEE. V lost 4 bases and J lost 8; bases outside the gene matches: 11.

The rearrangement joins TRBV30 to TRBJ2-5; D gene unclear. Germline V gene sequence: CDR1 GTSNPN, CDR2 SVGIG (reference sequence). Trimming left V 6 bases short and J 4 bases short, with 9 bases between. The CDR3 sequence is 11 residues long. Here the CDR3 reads CACRGGETQYF. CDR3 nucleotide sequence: TGTGCCTGCCGAGGTGGAGAGACCCAGTACTTC.

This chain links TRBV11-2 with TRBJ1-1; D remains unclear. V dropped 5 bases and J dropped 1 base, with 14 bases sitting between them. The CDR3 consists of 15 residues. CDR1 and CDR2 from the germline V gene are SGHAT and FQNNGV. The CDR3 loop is CASSRERTGNTEAFF. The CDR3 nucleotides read TGTGCCAGCAGCCGTGAACGAACGGGGAACACTGAAGCTTTCTTT.

In DNA, the CDR3 is TGTGCCTCGATGGGCTCTTACAATGAGCAGTTCTTC. Protein: CASMGSYNEQFF. The V gene is TRBV30, the J gene TRBJ2-1, with D hard to call. This CDR3 has 12 residues. The germline V gene has CDR1 GTSNPN and CDR2 SVGIG (reference sequence). V lost 7 bases and J lost 4, with 11 bases in between. The full variable domain, completed using reference TRBV30 and TRBJ2-1, is SQTIHQWPATLVQPVGSPLSLECTVEGTSNPNLYWYRQAAGRGLQLLFYSVGIGQISSEVPQNLSASRPQDRQFILSSKKLLLSDSGFYLCASMGSYNEQFFGPGTRLTVL.

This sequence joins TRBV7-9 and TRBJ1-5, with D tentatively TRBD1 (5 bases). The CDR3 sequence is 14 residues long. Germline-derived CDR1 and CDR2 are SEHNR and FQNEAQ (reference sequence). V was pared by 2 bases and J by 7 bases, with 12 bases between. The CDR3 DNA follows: TGTGCCAGCAGCTTATCGACAGTTTCACAGCCCCAGCATTTT. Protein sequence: CASSLSTVSQPQHF.

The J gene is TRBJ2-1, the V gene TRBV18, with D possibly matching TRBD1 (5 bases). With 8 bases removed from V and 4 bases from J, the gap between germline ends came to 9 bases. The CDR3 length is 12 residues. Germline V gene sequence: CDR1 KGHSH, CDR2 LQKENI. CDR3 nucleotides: TGTGCCAGCGGCAGGACATACAATGAGCAGTTCTTC. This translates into CASGRTYNEQFF.

The CDR3 reads CASSQTLPGQGTRAGELFF. The CDR3 DNA reads as TGCGCCAGCAGCCAAACTCTCCCCGGACAGGGGACAAGGGCCGGGGAGCTGTTTTTT. V is TRBV4-1 and J is TRBJ2-2, with TRBD1 identical over 9 bases. The ends lost 2 bases at V and 6 bases at J; junction bases unmatched: 16. CDR3 length: 19 amino acids. The V gene's germline CDR1 is MGHRA and CDR2 YSYEKL.

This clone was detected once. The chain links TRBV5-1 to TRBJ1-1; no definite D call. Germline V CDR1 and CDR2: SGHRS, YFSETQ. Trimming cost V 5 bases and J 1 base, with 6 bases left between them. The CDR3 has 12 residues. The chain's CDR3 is CASRGKNTEAFF. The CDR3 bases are TGCGCCAGCAGGGGCAAGAACACTGAAGCTTTCTTT.

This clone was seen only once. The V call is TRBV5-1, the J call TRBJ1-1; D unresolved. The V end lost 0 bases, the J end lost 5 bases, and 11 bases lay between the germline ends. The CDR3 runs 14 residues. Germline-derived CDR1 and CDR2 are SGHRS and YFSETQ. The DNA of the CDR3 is TGCGCCAGCAGCTTGGCCGGCCTACAAACTGAAGCTTTCTTT. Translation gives CASSLAGLQTEAFF.

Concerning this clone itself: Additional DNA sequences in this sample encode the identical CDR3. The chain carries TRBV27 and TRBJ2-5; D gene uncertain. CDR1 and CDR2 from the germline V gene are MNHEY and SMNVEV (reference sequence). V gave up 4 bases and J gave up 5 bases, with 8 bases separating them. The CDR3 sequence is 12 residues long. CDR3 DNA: TGTGCCAGCAGTTCCCCCAGGGAGACCCAGTACTTC. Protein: CASSSPRETQYF.

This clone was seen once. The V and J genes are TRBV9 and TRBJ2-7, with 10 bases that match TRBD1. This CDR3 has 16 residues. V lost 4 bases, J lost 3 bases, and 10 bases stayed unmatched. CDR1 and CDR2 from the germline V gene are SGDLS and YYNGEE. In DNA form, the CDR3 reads TGTGCCAGCAGCCCAAAGCGGGACAGGGGATTCTACGAGCAGTACTTC. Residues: CASSPKRDRGFYEQYF.

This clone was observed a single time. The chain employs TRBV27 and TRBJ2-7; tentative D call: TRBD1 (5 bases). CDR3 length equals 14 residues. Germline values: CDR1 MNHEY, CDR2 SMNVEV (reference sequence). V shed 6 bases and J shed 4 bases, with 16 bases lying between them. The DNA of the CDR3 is TGTGCCAGCAGGCTGGGGCCTATGGTATACGAGCAGTACTTC. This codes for CASRLGPMVYEQYF.

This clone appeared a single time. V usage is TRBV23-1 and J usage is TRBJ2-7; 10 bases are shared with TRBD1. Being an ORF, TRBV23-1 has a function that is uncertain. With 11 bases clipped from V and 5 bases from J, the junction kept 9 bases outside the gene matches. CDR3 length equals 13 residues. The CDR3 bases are TGCGCCGGGGGACAGGGGTTTGGAAACGAGCAGTACTTC. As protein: CAGGQGFGNEQYF.

The CDR3 DNA follows: TGTGCCACCAGCAGGGGTTTCGGGGGGACTAACTATGGCTACACCTTC. Protein product: CATSRGFGGTNYGYTF. J is TRBJ1-2 and V is TRBV15; tentative D call: TRBD1 (5 bases). Germline V gene data show CDR1 as LNHNV and CDR2 as YYDKDF (reference sequence). The CDR3 is 16 residues long. V was pared by 3 bases and J by 0 bases, with 14 bases between.

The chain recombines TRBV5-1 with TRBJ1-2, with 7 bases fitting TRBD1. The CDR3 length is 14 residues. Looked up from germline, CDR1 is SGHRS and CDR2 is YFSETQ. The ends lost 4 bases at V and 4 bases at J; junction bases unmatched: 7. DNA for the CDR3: TGCGCCAGCAGCCCGGACAGGTCGATCTATGGCTACACCTTC. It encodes CASSPDRSIYGYTF.

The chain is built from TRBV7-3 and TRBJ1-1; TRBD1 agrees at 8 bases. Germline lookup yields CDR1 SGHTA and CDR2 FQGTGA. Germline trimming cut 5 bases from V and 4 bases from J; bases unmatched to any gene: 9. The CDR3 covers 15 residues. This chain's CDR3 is CASSTQGAGITEAFF. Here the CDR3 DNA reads TGTGCCAGCAGCACTCAGGGGGCGGGGATCACTGAAGCTTTCTTT. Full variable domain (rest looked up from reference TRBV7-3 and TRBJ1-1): GAGVSQTPSNKVTEKGKYVELRCDPISGHTALYWYRQSLGQGPEFLIYFQGTGAADDSGLPNDRFFAVRPEGSVSTLKIQRTERGDSAVYLCASSTQGAGITEAFFGQGTRLTVV.

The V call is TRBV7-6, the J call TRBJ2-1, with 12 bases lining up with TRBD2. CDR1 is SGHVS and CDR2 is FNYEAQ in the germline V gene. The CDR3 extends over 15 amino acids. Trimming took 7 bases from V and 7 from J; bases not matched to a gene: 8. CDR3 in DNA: TGTGCCAGCACCGTGACTAGCGGGGGTGGAAATGAGCAGTTCTTC. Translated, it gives CASTVTSGGGNEQFF.

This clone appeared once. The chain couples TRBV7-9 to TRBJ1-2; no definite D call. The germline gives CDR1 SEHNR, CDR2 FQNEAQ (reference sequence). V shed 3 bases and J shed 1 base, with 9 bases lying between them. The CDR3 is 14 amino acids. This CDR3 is CASSFLSVNYGYTF. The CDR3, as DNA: TGTGCCAGCAGCTTTCTATCGGTTAACTATGGCTACACCTTC.

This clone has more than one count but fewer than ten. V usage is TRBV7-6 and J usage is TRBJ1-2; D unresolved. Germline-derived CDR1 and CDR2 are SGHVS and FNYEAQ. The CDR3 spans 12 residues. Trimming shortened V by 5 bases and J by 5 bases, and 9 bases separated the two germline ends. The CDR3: CASSPSGYGYTF. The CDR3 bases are TGTGCCAGCAGCCCCTCCGGGTATGGCTACACCTTC. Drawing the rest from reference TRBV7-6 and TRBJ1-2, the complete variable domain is GAGVSQSPRYKVTKRGQDVALRCDPISGHVSLYWYRQALGQGPEFLTYFNYEAQQDKSGLPNDRFSAERPEGSISTLTIQRTEQRDSAMYRCASSPSGYGYTFGSGTRLTVV.

In DNA, the CDR3 is TGTGCCAGCAGCCCAGGACCCTATATCTTATACAATGAGCAGTTCTTC. Translating gives CASSPGPYILYNEQFF. The chain carries TRBV11-2 and TRBJ2-1, with unresolved D. Germline V CDR1 and CDR2: SGHAT, FQNNGV. V was pared by 5 bases and J by 4 bases, with 18 bases between. This CDR3 region has 16 residues.